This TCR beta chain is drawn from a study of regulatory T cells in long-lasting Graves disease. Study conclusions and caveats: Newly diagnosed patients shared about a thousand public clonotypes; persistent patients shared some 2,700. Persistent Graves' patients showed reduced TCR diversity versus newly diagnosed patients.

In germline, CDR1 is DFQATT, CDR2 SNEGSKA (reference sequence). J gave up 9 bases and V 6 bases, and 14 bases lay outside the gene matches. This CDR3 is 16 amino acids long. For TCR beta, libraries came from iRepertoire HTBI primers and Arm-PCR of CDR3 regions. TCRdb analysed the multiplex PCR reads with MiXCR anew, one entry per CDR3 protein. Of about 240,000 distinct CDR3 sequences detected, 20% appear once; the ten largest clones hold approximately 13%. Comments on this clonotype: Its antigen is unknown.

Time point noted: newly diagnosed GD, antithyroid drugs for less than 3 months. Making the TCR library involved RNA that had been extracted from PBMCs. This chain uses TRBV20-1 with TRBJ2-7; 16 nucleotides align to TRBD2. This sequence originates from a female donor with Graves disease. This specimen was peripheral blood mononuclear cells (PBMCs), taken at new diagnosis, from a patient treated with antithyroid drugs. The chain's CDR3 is CSALPPGTSGGEVQYF. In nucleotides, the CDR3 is TGCAGTGCCCTCCCCCCCGGGACTAGCGGGGGGGAGGTGCAGTACTTC.